Below, 18 T cell receptor beta chains from the same sample are listed, as sequenced in a study of beta chain features in type 1 diabetes. Study-wide points: Significant though moderate, a shortening of TCRB CDR3s appeared in all four CD4+ subsets of Type 1 diabetes patients.

Of the isolated RNA, all was reverse transcribed, and so the sequenced material was expressed TCRB transcripts. TCRdb's copy holds only in-frame clones and misses some; the assay was immunoSEQ multiplex PCR. The sample records roughly 180,000 clones, almost 8% being singletons. The antigens of these receptors remain unknown. Sequencing was performed on central memory CD4+ T cells from blood. The receptors originated from a young man with type 1 diabetes.

This clone was counted only a few times. The chain uses TRBV10-3 and TRBJ1-1, with D tentatively TRBD1 (5 bases). V gave up 7 bases and J gave up 5 bases, with 17 bases separating them. The length of the CDR3 is 14 residues. Germline V gene lookup returns CDR1 ENHRY and CDR2 SYGVKD. CDR3 nucleotide sequence: TGTGCCATCACCCGGACAACCAGCGAGACTGAAGCTTTCTTT. It encodes CAITRTTSETEAFF.

This clone was counted a few times. This chain joins TRBV28 and TRBJ2-2; 10 bases align to TRBD2. Germline CDR1 is MDHEN and CDR2 is SYDVKM. The CDR3 contains 16 residues. Trimming removed 2 bases from V and 5 bases from J; junction bases left unmatched: 5. CDR3 coding DNA: TGTGCCAGCAGTTTAATCGCTAGCGGGAGTACCGGGGAGCTGTTTTTT. Its protein is CASSLIASGSTGELFF.

In this sample, this clone turned up a few times. The chain couples TRBV2 to TRBJ2-1; TRBD2 is a possible D gene (6 bases). The CDR3 runs 13 residues. Trimming took 5 bases from V and 4 from J, leaving 9 bases between them. CDR1 SNHLY and CDR2 FYNNEI come from the germline V gene. The CDR3 sequence: CASSRLGYNEQFF. The CDR3 DNA follows: TGTGCCAGCAGTAGACTAGGGTACAATGAGCAGTTCTTC.

J is TRBJ2-6 and V is TRBV9; TRBD1 agrees at 7 bases. The CDR3 runs 19 residues. Germline V gives CDR1 SGDLS, CDR2 YYNGEE. Trimming removed 0 bases from V and 4 bases from J; junction bases left unmatched: 13. The CDR3, as DNA: TGTGCCAGCAGCGTAGGGATACGGACAGGAGTATACGGGGCCAACGTCCTGACTTTC. Protein sequence: CASSVGIRTGVYGANVLTF.

This clone turned up a few times. The chain joins TRBV19 to TRBJ1-1; the D is unclear. V lost 3 bases and J lost 5, with 4 bases in between. The CDR3 sequence is 11 residues long. Germline CDR1 LNHDA, CDR2 SQIVND (reference sequence). In DNA form, the CDR3 reads TGTGCCAGTAGTATCGGGACTGAAGCTTTCTTT. This translates into CASSIGTEAFF.

This chain's CDR3 is CAWSPVVWERSGANVLTF. The CDR3 DNA is TGTGCCTGGAGTCCAGTCGTGTGGGAGCGGTCAGGGGCCAACGTCCTGACTTTC. This sequence joins TRBV30 and TRBJ2-6, with TRBD2 as a possible D gene (5 bases). Trimming took off 2 bases at V and 4 bases at J, with 21 bases between the two ends. The CDR3 covers 18 residues. Looked up from germline, CDR1 is GTSNPN and CDR2 is SVGIG (reference sequence).

This clone was picked up a small number of times. V usage is TRBV5-1 and J usage is TRBJ2-7; D not certain. The CDR3 loop spans 14 amino acids. Deletions cut 6 bases from V and 0 bases from J, with 13 bases between. Germline V CDR1 and CDR2: SGHRS, YFSETQ. This CDR3 is CASTLATNSYEQYF. Written as DNA, the CDR3 is TGCGCCAGCACCCTTGCTACGAACTCCTACGAGCAGTACTTC.

The rearrangement links TRBV13 to TRBJ2-2, with 11 bases lining up with TRBD1. The length of the CDR3 is 15 residues. Germline V gives CDR1 PRHDT, CDR2 FYEKMQ (reference sequence). Unmatched junction bases numbered 6, after V lost 5 bases and J lost 7 bases. In DNA, the CDR3 is TGTGCCAGCAGCCGCCGGGACAGGGGGGTCGGGGAGCTGTTTTTT. The encoded protein is CASSRRDRGVGELFF. Drawing the rest from reference TRBV13 and TRBJ2-2, the complete variable domain is AAGVIQSPRHLIKEKRETATLKCYPIPRHDTVYWYQQGPGQDPQFLISFYEKMQSDKGSIPDRFSAQQFSDYHSELNMSSLELGDSALYFCASSRRDRGVGELFFGEGSRLTVL.

The rearrangement links TRBV5-1 to TRBJ2-5; tentative D call: TRBD2 (5 bases). The CDR3 sequence is 16 residues long. The V gene lost 0 bases and the J gene lost 4 bases, with 16 bases spanning the gap. Germline V gives CDR1 SGHRS, CDR2 YFSETQ. CDR3 region: CASSLAGLAGGETQYF. The CDR3 nucleotides read TGCGCCAGCAGCTTGGCGGGTCTCGCAGGAGGAGAGACCCAGTACTTC.

J is TRBJ1-5 and V is TRBV19; 7 bases match TRBD1. V shed 10 bases and J 0 bases; nucleotides not matched to a gene: 9. CDR1 is LNHDA, CDR2 SQIVND, per germline (reference sequence). This CDR3 region has 15 residues. The CDR3 DNA sequence: TGTGCCACTTCAGGGACAGTTCATAGCAATCAGCCCCAGCATTTT. It yields the protein CATSGTVHSNQPQHF.

J is TRBJ2-3 and V is TRBV7-8; 14 bases align to TRBD2. V shed 5 bases, J shed 6 bases, and the junction held 16 bases outside the gene matches. The CDR3 has 19 amino acids. Germline V gives CDR1 SGHVS, CDR2 FQNEAQ. The CDR3 region has the DNA TGTGCCAGCAGCACAGGGGGTTGGGGGGGACTAGCGGGAGTGGATACGCAGTATTTT. This translates into CASSTGGWGGLAGVDTQYF.

This clone has only a few counts. V usage is TRBV11-3 and J usage is TRBJ2-3; 8 bases align to TRBD1. The CDR3 runs 15 residues. Germline values: CDR1 SGHNT, CDR2 YENEEA. The V segment lost 1 base and the J segment 6 bases; nucleotides outside the gene matches: 6. CDR3 in DNA: TGTGCCAGCAGCTTAGTTGGGACAGGAAAGGATACGCAGTATTTT. Its translation is CASSLVGTGKDTQYF. The variable domain in full, with the rest retrieved from reference TRBV11-3 and TRBJ2-3, is EAGVVQSPRYKIIEKKQPVAFWCNPISGHNTLYWYLQNLGQGPELLIRYENEEAVDDSQLPKDRFSAERLKGVDSTLKIQPAELGDSAVYLCASSLVGTGKDTQYFGPGTRLTVL.

The sample holds many counts of this clone. This sequence joins TRBV7-2 and TRBJ2-1; D is perhaps TRBD2 (6 bases). CDR3 length: 14 residues. V gave up 7 bases and J gave up 8 bases, with 18 bases separating them. Germline V gives CDR1 SGHTA, CDR2 FQGNSA. The CDR3 loop is CASTAAAGYDEQFF. CDR3 DNA: TGTGCCAGCACCGCGGCGGCGGGATATGATGAGCAGTTCTTC.

This chain uses TRBV6-5 with TRBJ2-5; a possible D gene is TRBD1 (5 bases). The CDR3 runs 15 residues. V was trimmed by 0 bases and J by 3 bases, leaving 11 bases between them. Germline CDR1 MNHEY, CDR2 SVGAGI. The CDR3 region has the DNA TGTGCCAGCAGTTACTCTTCGACAGTAAAAGAGACCCAGTACTTC. Its protein product is CASSYSSTVKETQYF.

The V and J genes are TRBV27 and TRBJ2-5; D is uncertain. The germline gives CDR1 MNHEY, CDR2 SMNVEV (reference sequence). V lost 6 bases to trimming and J lost 5 bases, with 16 bases between them. This CDR3 contains 14 residues. This CDR3 is CASRKVGPSETQYF. CDR3 DNA: TGTGCCAGCAGGAAGGTTGGGCCTTCGGAGACCCAGTACTTC.

The chain recombines TRBV2 with TRBJ2-1; 10 nucleotides align to TRBD2. The ends lost 4 bases at V and 10 bases at J; junction bases unmatched: 10. This CDR3 comprises 15 residues. Germline CDR1 is SNHLY and CDR2 is FYNNEI. The CDR3 DNA is TGTGCCAGCAGTGCGTCTAGCGGGAGATTGGGGGAGCAGTTCTTC. Translation gives CASSASSGRLGEQFF.

The genes are TRBV5-6 and TRBJ1-3; D ambiguous. The CDR3 is 15 residues long. V lost 4 bases, J lost 4 bases, and 15 bases lay in between. CDR1 is SGHDT and CDR2 is YYEEEE in the germline V gene. This CDR3 is CASSRDLGSGNTIYF. CDR3 coding DNA: TGTGCCAGCAGCCGAGATCTGGGGAGCGGAAACACCATATATTTT.

This clone was found a few times. The rearrangement links TRBV7-2 to TRBJ2-1; D possibly corresponds to TRBD2 (6 bases). This CDR3 has 14 amino acids. The V end lost 2 bases, the J end lost 6 bases, and 11 bases lay between the germline ends. The V gene's germline CDR1 is SGHTA and CDR2 FQGNSA. CDR3 nucleotides: TGTGCCAGCAGCTTACAAGCGGGCGGCAATGAGCAGTTCTTC. This encodes CASSLQAGGNEQFF.